Following are 8 T cell receptor beta chains from one sample sequenced in a study of long-term antiretroviral therapy in people with HIV. Investigators performed immunoSEQ version v3.0 at survey level. Assay: immunoSEQ multiplex PCR; the TCRdb copy retains only in-frame clones and omits some. The sample shows about 20,000 clones, over 80% of them seen only once. The sample was unsorted PBMCs, taken 1.2 years after starting antiretroviral therapy. The receptors were gathered from a woman aged 40 to 50 with HIV.

This chain uses TRBV11-2 with TRBJ2-5; D is perhaps TRBD2 (6 bases). V shed 0 bases and J shed 5 bases, with 7 bases lying between them. Germline CDR1 and CDR2: SGHAT and FQNNGV. The CDR3 sequence is 13 residues long. The CDR3 DNA follows: TGTGCCAGCAGCTTAGACCGGGGGGAGACCCAGTACTTC. This gives the protein CASSLDRGETQYF.

The chain is built from TRBV27 and TRBJ1-5, with 8 bases matching TRBD1. V lost 8 bases, J lost 2 bases, and 5 bases stayed unmatched. This CDR3 contains 14 residues. Germline CDR1 MNHEY, CDR2 SMNVEV (reference sequence). For the CDR3, the DNA is TGTGCCAGCGCCCAGACAGGGGGCAATCAGCCCCAGCATTTT. Residues: CASAQTGGNQPQHF.

This chain joins TRBV28 and TRBJ1-5; weak D call: TRBD1 (6 bases). Trimming shortened V by 2 bases and J by 6 bases, and 14 bases separated the two germline ends. Per the germline V gene, CDR1 is MDHEN and CDR2 is SYDVKM. The CDR3 loop spans 15 amino acids. CDR3 region: CASSLAGANSQPQHF. DNA of the CDR3: TGTGCCAGCAGTTTAGCAGGGGCGAACTCTCAGCCCCAGCATTTT.

This clone has just a few counts. This chain's CDR3 is CASGEQASSEYGYTF. The CDR3 region has the DNA TGTGCCAGCGGAGAACAGGCTTCAAGCGAGTATGGCTACACCTTC. The chain has TRBV7-8 and TRBJ1-2; tentatively, D is TRBD1 (5 bases). Germline values: CDR1 SGHVS, CDR2 FQNEAQ. The CDR3 totals 15 residues. The V gene lost 8 bases and the J gene lost 5 bases, with 21 bases spanning the gap. Variable domain in full (rest from reference TRBV7-8 and TRBJ1-2): GAGVSQSPRYKVAKRGQDVALRCDPISGHVSLFWYQQALGQGPEFLTYFQNEAQLDKSGLPSDRFFAERPEGSVSTLKIQRTQQEDSAVYLCASGEQASSEYGYTFGSGTRLTVV.

V and J are TRBV2 and TRBJ1-2; tentatively, D is TRBD1 (6 bases). Germline CDR1 SNHLY, CDR2 FYNNEI. V lost 5 bases to trimming and J lost 1 base, with 20 bases between them. The CDR3 loop spans 17 amino acids. The CDR3: CASSPLGAGDFNYGYTF. The CDR3, as DNA: TGTGCCAGCAGTCCCCTGGGGGCAGGAGACTTTAACTATGGCTACACCTTC. The full variable domain, with the rest looked up from reference TRBV2 and TRBJ1-2, is EPEVTQTPSHQVTQMGQEVILRCVPISNHLYFYWYRQILGQKVEFLVSFYNNEISEKSEIFDDQFSVERPDGSNFTLKIRSTKLEDSAMYFCASSPLGAGDFNYGYTFGSGTRLTVV.

Of note for this clone: One junction end does not reproduce the germline sequence, and a read error may be involved. The chain is built from TRBV7-7 and TRBJ2-5; tentatively, D is TRBD1 (6 bases). Germline V CDR1 and CDR2: SSHAT, FNYEAQ (reference sequence). This CDR3 spans 15 amino acids. CDR3 amino acids: CASSLVGAPGETQYF. Here the CDR3 DNA reads TGTGCTAGCAGCTTAGTGGGGGCCCCGGGAGAGACCCAGTACTTC. Full variable domain (rest looked up from reference TRBV7-7 and TRBJ2-5): GAGVSQSPRYKVTKRGQDVTLRCDPISSHATLYWYQQALGQGPEFLTYFNYEAQPDKSGLPSDRFSAERPEGSISTLTIQRTEQRDSAMYRCASSLVGAPGETQYFGPGTRLLVL.

J is TRBJ1-4 and V is TRBV2; 7 bases map to TRBD1. Germline values: CDR1 SNHLY, CDR2 FYNNEI. V trimming: 6 bases; J trimming: 6 bases; junction bases outside the gene matches: 4. This CDR3 contains 13 residues. The CDR3 DNA follows: TGTGCCAGCAGGCCAGGGGGATATGAAAAACTGTTTTTT. This encodes CASRPGGYEKLFF.

The V call is TRBV29-1, the J call TRBJ1-6; unclear D gene. The CDR3 runs to 11 residues. Germline CDR1 reads SQVTM; CDR2 reads ANQGSEA. V lost 4 bases and J 14 bases, leaving 12 bases between the germline ends. This chain's CDR3 is CSVAGLSSLHF. CDR3 in DNA: TGCAGCGTTGCAGGTCTAAGCTCCCTCCACTTT.